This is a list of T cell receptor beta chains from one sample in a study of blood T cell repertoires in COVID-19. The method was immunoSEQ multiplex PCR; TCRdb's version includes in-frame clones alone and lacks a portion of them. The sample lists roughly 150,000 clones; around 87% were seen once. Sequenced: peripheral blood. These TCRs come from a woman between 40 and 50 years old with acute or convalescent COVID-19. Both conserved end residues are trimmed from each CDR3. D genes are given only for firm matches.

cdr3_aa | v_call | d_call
ASSFWQGSTNEKLF | TRBV5-1 | -
ASSLSDRSTDTQY | TRBV5-1 | TRBD1
ASSPPARADTQY | TRBV18 | -
ASRGGTGNTIY | TRBV19 | -
ASSNNWGLNYGYT | TRBV11-2 | -
SVAYRMNTEAF | TRBV29-1 | -
ASSLGGWAGGDYGYT | TRBV5-4 | TRBD1
ASSQGHTQGYNEQF | TRBV4-2 | -
AWRSGRDTYEQY | TRBV30 | TRBD2
ASSQVENYGYT | TRBV12-3/TRBV12-4 | -
ASSVGQGPGEKLF | TRBV9 | TRBD1
ASRETSGGPTGELF | TRBV6-1 | TRBD2
ASSLKRGLAVYNEQF | TRBV7-2 | TRBD2
ASRLTNTEAF | TRBV5-1 | -
ASSIYLVSEANVLT | TRBV19 | -
ASSLGSKGAFEQY | TRBV28 | -
AISESVEGNTIY | TRBV10-3 | -
ATSDLRDSANTGELF | TRBV24-1 | TRBD1
ASSLITDTQY | TRBV12-3/TRBV12-4 | -
ASSLAGGNTIY | TRBV5-6 | -
ASERQGGDEQY | TRBV19 | -
ASSLEGQPQH | TRBV12-3/TRBV12-4 | -
ASSGESSYEQY | TRBV2 | -
ASSFGRYYEQY | TRBV27 | -
ATSRVTGTYEQY | TRBV15 | -
ASSLRSPGTSGRVEQF | TRBV5-5 | TRBD2
ASKLAVMAATNEKLF | TRBV5-1 | -
ASSQKTGSEFYQPQH | TRBV23-1 | -
ASSEGGRVSSEAF | TRBV6-1 | -
AWGLGQAAQETQY | TRBV30 | TRBD1
ASSPSTGGAEQY | TRBV7-3 | TRBD1
ASSYGTGGEKLF | TRBV11-2 | -
ASKGARVQETQY | TRBV2 | -
ASPSPGSSEAF | TRBV28 | -
ASSLVDRSLQY | TRBV7-2 | -
ATSPWDSGILDTQY | TRBV24-1 | TRBD2
ASSPGGGSSYEQY | TRBV5-4 | TRBD2
ASSEYFPLNTEAF | TRBV25-1 | -
ASSRDREDTQY | TRBV18 | TRBD1
ASFTGTNTEAF | TRBV2 | -
ASSVGGSSGANVLT | TRBV9 | -
AITPESRKNTEAF | TRBV10-3 | -
ASRTGLAGFYEQY | TRBV2 | TRBD2
ASSSNRGEQY | TRBV6-5 | -
ASSQERGGTQY | TRBV4-2 | -
ASGHRDSKNEQF | TRBV12-5 | TRBD1
ASSLQTGIPNTGELF | TRBV7-9 | -
ASSQELGFQGRH | TRBV4-2 | -
ASSLPRGGEAGANVLT | TRBV7-6 | -
ASSYSADRVLNTGELF | TRBV6-2/TRBV6-3 | -
ASKTSGSYNEQF | TRBV5-6 | TRBD2
ASSFDGAYEQY | TRBV28 | -
ASSYLGPDTGELF | TRBV6-5 | -